A single sample is the source of the 8 T cell receptor beta chains below, sequenced in a study of blood T cell repertoires in COVID-19. The table came from immunoSEQ multiplex PCR; TCRdb's copy has only in-frame clones and leaves some out. The table includes 390,000 or so clones, about 90% detected once. Material: peripheral blood. These receptor sequences come from a man between 18 and 29 years old with active or convalescent COVID-19.

The chain uses TRBV4-1 and TRBJ2-7, with 9 bases aligning to TRBD1. This CDR3 comprises 16 residues. V shed 4 bases and J 7 bases; nucleotides not matched to a gene: 14. CDR1 is MGHRA, CDR2 YSYEKL, per germline. CDR3 in DNA: TGCGCCAGCAGCCTCCAAAACCGGGACAGGGCAGAAGAGCAGTACTTC. It translates to CASSLQNRDRAEEQYF.

The chain is built from TRBV7-2 and TRBJ2-7; the D is unclear. V was pared by 4 bases and J by 1 base, with 11 bases between. The CDR3 consists of 14 residues. Per the germline V gene, CDR1 is SGHTA and CDR2 is FQGNSA. CDR3 bases: TGTGCCAGCAGCTCTAGAGACGGTTCCTACGAGCAGTACTTC. It codes for CASSSRDGSYEQYF.

V is TRBV6-5 and J is TRBJ1-3; D perhaps matches TRBD1 (5 bases). There are 16 residues in the CDR3. Trimming shortened V by 0 bases and J by 0 bases, and 9 bases separated the two germline ends. Germline V lookup: CDR1 MNHEY, CDR2 SVGAGI. Here the CDR3 DNA reads TGTGCCAGCAGTTACTCACAGGTTCTCTCTGGAAACACCATATATTTT. It specifies CASSYSQVLSGNTIYF.

This rearrangement joins TRBV5-4 to TRBJ2-1, with 7 bases identical to TRBD2. CDR3 length equals 16 residues. CDR1 is SGHNT and CDR2 is YYREEE in the germline V gene (reference sequence). Losses at the gene ends were 4 bases for V and 2 bases for J; bases not matched to a gene: 9. CDR3 region: CASSARAGSPYNEQFF. The CDR3 DNA reads as TGTGCCAGCAGCGCAAGAGCGGGAAGCCCCTACAATGAGCAGTTCTTC.

The CDR3, as DNA: TGCGCCAGCAGCAAACCGACAGCTTCACCCGGCTACACCTTC. Translating gives CASSKPTASPGYTF. The V call is TRBV4-1, the J call TRBJ1-2; perhaps TRBD1 as D (5 bases). The germline gives CDR1 MGHRA, CDR2 YSYEKL. This CDR3 region has 14 residues. Trimming stripped 5 bases from V and 8 bases from J, with 18 bases between.

CDR3 coding DNA: TGTGCCAGCAGCCATGACAGCGTGAATGAAAAACTGTTTTTT. Its translation: CASSHDSVNEKLFF. This chain joins TRBV14 and TRBJ1-4, with TRBD1 as a possible D gene (5 bases). The V gene's germline CDR1 is SGHDN and CDR2 FVKESK. The V end lost 3 bases, the J end lost 5 bases, and 10 bases lay between the germline ends. CDR3 length equals 14 residues.

The chain joins TRBV7-3 to TRBJ2-2, with D perhaps matching TRBD1 (6 bases). The CDR3 length is 15 residues. V was trimmed by 2 bases and J by 6 bases, leaving 13 bases between them. Germline CDR1 and CDR2: SGHTA and FQGTGA. CDR3 protein: CASSLFSGASGELFF. The CDR3 nucleotides are TGTGCCAGCAGCTTATTTTCAGGGGCTTCCGGGGAGCTGTTTTTT.

V usage is TRBV5-6 and J usage is TRBJ2-5; perhaps TRBD2 as D (6 bases). Per the germline V gene, CDR1 is SGHDT and CDR2 is YYEEEE. Trimming shortened V by 6 bases and J by 5 bases, and 20 bases separated the two germline ends. CDR3 length: 15 residues. The DNA for the CDR3 is TGTGCCAGCACCACCAAAGGGCCCCGGGGGGAGACCCAGTACTTC. It specifies CASTTKGPRGETQYF.